The 31 T cell receptor beta chains given below trace back to one sample, sequenced in a study of blood T cell repertoires in COVID-19. Here immunoSEQ multiplex PCR was the method, and the copy in TCRdb shows in-frame clones only, minus some. This sample has about 160,000 clones; about 90% occur once, and the top ten carry less than 5%. The specimen was PBMCs or T cells enriched from blood (not recorded which). The receptors originated from a woman aged 40 to 49 who had been exposed to COVID-19.

The chain links TRBV9 to TRBJ1-3; 11 nucleotides align to TRBD1. V lost 3 bases, J lost 3 bases, and 2 bases stayed unmatched. The CDR3 spans 15 residues. Germline V lookup: CDR1 SGDLS, CDR2 YYNGEE. CDR3 sequence reads: CASSAGQGDGNTIYF. The CDR3 coding sequence is TGTGCCAGCAGCGCGGGACAGGGGGATGGAAACACCATATATTTT.

V and J are TRBV7-2 and TRBJ1-4; the D is unclear. The V gene's germline CDR1 is SGHTA and CDR2 FQGNSA. The CDR3 consists of 16 residues. V was shortened by 5 bases and J by 2 bases, with 15 bases between the two germline ends. The CDR3 region is CASSLQRGLTNEKLFF. The CDR3 DNA follows: TGTGCCAGCAGCCTCCAGCGAGGACTGACTAATGAAAAACTGTTTTTT.

V and J are TRBV12-2 and TRBJ1-1. TRBV12-2 is reported as a pseudogene. This CDR3 comprises 16 residues. The CDR3 loop reads CASRLTFGLLNTEAFF. The CDR3 DNA is TGTGCAAGTCGCTTAACGTTCGGACTCTTGAACACTGAAGCTTTCTTT.

The chain combines TRBV7-9 with TRBJ2-1; D call uncertain. Trimming shortened V by 1 base and J by 14 bases, and 12 bases separated the two germline ends. This CDR3 contains 12 residues. Germline V lookup: CDR1 SEHNR, CDR2 FQNEAQ (reference sequence). In DNA, the CDR3 is TGTGCCAGCAGCTTAGATAGACTTTCGGAGTTCTTC. Residues: CASSLDRLSEFF. The whole variable domain, remainder taken from reference TRBV7-9 and TRBJ2-1, is DTGVSQNPRHKITKRGQNVTFRCDPISEHNRLYWYRQTLGQGPEFLTYFQNEAQLEKSRLLSDRFSAERPKGSFSTLEIQRTEQGDSAMYLCASSLDRLSEFFGPGTRLTVL.

The V and J genes are TRBV19 and TRBJ2-7; TRBD1 matches at 8 bases. The CDR3 sequence is 14 residues long. Germline V gene lookup returns CDR1 LNHDA and CDR2 SQIVND (reference sequence). V shed 6 bases, J shed 3 bases, and the junction held 7 bases outside the gene matches. The CDR3 nucleotides are TGTGCCAGTAGCCTTGACAGGGGCGACTACGAGCAGTACTTC. It translates to CASSLDRGDYEQYF. Full variable domain (missing parts from reference TRBV19 and TRBJ2-7): DGGITQSPKYLFRKEGQNVTLSCEQNLNHDAMYWYRQDPGQGLRLIYYSQIVNDFQKGDIAEGYSVSREKKESFPLTVTSAQKNPTAFYLCASSLDRGDYEQYFGPGTRLTVT.

A note on this clone: Other DNA sequences in the same sample also yield this CDR3. V gene TRBV6-5 combines with J gene TRBJ1-5, with TRBD1 matching over 7 bases. Germline V gene data show CDR1 as MNHEY and CDR2 as SVGAGI. This CDR3 is built from 14 residues. V gave up 5 bases and J gave up 3 bases; unmatched junction bases: 4. CDR3 in amino acids: CASSRTGSNQPQHF. CDR3 nucleotide sequence: TGTGCCAGCAGTCGGACAGGCTCCAATCAGCCCCAGCATTTT.

A single count supports this clone. The V and J genes are TRBV19 and TRBJ2-1; the D gene is possibly TRBD2 (6 bases). Trimming removed 1 base at V and 8 bases at J, with 18 bases between. Germline CDR1 is LNHDA and CDR2 is SQIVND (reference sequence). The CDR3 sequence is 16 residues long. CDR3 DNA sequence: TGTGCCAGTAGTATAGGCCTGGGAACCTCGGGGGATGAGCAGTTCTTC. Protein: CASSIGLGTSGDEQFF.

This chain links TRBV5-6 with TRBJ2-7, with a weak D call TRBD2 (5 bases). CDR1 and CDR2 (germline): SGHDT, YYEEEE. Trimming stripped 0 bases from V and 4 bases from J, with 8 bases between. CDR3 length: 13 residues. The CDR3 protein is CASSLAGVYEQYF. The CDR3, as DNA: TGTGCCAGCAGCTTGGCCGGGGTTTACGAGCAGTACTTC.

In its sample, this clone was seen a few times. The chain employs TRBV28 and TRBJ2-7; the D gene is possibly TRBD1 (5 bases). Germline V CDR1 and CDR2: MDHEN, SYDVKM. Trimming removed 8 bases at V and 2 bases at J, with 10 bases between. CDR3 length: 12 residues. CDR3: CASHRKAYEQYF. In DNA, the CDR3 is TGTGCCAGCCACAGGAAGGCCTACGAGCAGTACTTC.

The V gene is TRBV9, the J gene TRBJ2-3; no clear D gene. The V gene's germline CDR1 is SGDLS and CDR2 YYNGEE. CDR3 length equals 11 residues. V was clipped by 0 bases and J by 6 bases, with 2 bases between them. The CDR3 is CASSVADTQYF. The CDR3 bases are TGTGCCAGCAGCGTAGCTGATACGCAGTATTTT.

This chain connects TRBV5-1 to TRBJ1-5; D unclear. The CDR3 sequence is 14 residues long. Germline V gives CDR1 SGHRS, CDR2 YFSETQ. Trimming cost V 0 bases and J 6 bases, with 10 bases left between them. The CDR3 is CASSLGRGGQPQHF. As DNA, the CDR3 is TGCGCCAGCAGCTTGGGGCGAGGAGGTCAGCCCCAGCATTTT.

This clone was recorded a few times. This chain uses TRBV12-3 or TRBV12-4 with TRBJ1-1, with 8 positions matching TRBD1. This CDR3 is 12 amino acids long. V was pared by 5 bases and J by 11 bases, with 7 bases of the junction left unmatched. Here the CDR3 reads CASSPWTGWAFF. The CDR3 region has the DNA TGTGCCAGCAGTCCATGGACAGGGTGGGCTTTCTTT.

The J gene is TRBJ1-5, the V gene TRBV19, with no clear D. The CDR3 length is 13 residues. Germline values: CDR1 LNHDA, CDR2 SQIVND (reference sequence). The V and J ends lost 3 bases and 4 bases respectively, with 7 bases between them. The DNA for the CDR3 is TGTGCCAGTAGTATCGCTCAGAATCAGCCCCAGCATTTT. Its protein product is CASSIAQNQPQHF.

The chain recombines TRBV6-5 with TRBJ2-5; D is possibly TRBD2 (5 bases). The CDR3 runs to 12 residues. Germline CDR1 is MNHEY and CDR2 is SVGAGI. V lost 3 bases to trimming and J lost 7 bases, with 9 bases between them. DNA of the CDR3: TGTGCCAGCAGTTATGAACGGGGGACCCAGTACTTC. This translates into CASSYERGTQYF.

To note about this clone: An end of the junction differs from the germline gene, which may be a read error. This rearrangement joins TRBV4-3 to TRBJ2-1; 8 nucleotides align to TRBD1. This CDR3 has 17 residues. Germline V gives CDR1 LGHNA, CDR2 YSLEER. The CDR3: CASSQDRTGKLSGVRIF. CDR3 nucleotides: TGCGCCAGCAGCCAAGACCGGACAGGGAAATTATCAGGGGTCAGAATCTTC.

This clone turned up a few times. The chain combines TRBV4-3 with TRBJ2-7; 7 bases agree with TRBD2. Germline-derived CDR1 and CDR2 are LGHNA and YSLEER. The CDR3 loop spans 15 amino acids. J was trimmed by 3 bases and V by 0 bases; bases with no gene match: 5. The CDR3: CASSQDVSGVYEQYF. The CDR3 nucleotides read TGCGCCAGCAGCCAAGATGTCAGCGGGGTCTACGAGCAGTACTTC.

The V gene is TRBV4-3, the J gene TRBJ2-2; 14 nucleotides match TRBD2. With V trimmed by 6 bases and J by 5 bases, 2 bases remained unmatched. CDR1 and CDR2 from the germline V gene are LGHNA and YSLEER. The CDR3 has 15 amino acids. In nucleotides, the CDR3 is TGCGCCAGCAGTCGGACTAGCGGGAGGACCGGGGAGCTGTTTTTT. The encoded protein is CASSRTSGRTGELFF.

The genes are TRBV12-5 and TRBJ1-2, with D perhaps TRBD1 (5 bases). Per the germline V gene, CDR1 is LGHNT and CDR2 is FRNRAP. CDR3 length equals 14 residues. The V end lost 8 bases, the J end lost 6 bases, and 19 bases lay between the germline ends. The CDR3 region has the DNA TGTGCTAGTACCCCCTCAGGGTTGTATGATGGCTACACCTTC. Its translation is CASTPSGLYDGYTF. Looking up the rest from reference TRBV12-5 and TRBJ1-2 gives the full variable domain: DARVTQTPRHKVTEMGQEVTMRCQPILGHNTVFWYRQTMMQGLELLAYFRNRAPLDDSGMPKDRFSAEMPDATLATLKIQPSEPRDSAVYFCASTPSGLYDGYTFGSGTRLTVV.

V usage is TRBV7-9 and J usage is TRBJ1-4; D is uncertain. Per the germline V gene, CDR1 is SEHNR and CDR2 is FQNEAQ (reference sequence). Trimming took 2 bases from V and 4 from J, leaving 8 bases between them. CDR3 size: 14 residues. CDR3 protein: CASSLSGFNEKLFF. DNA of the CDR3: TGTGCCAGCAGCTTATCGGGATTTAATGAAAAACTGTTTTTT.

CDR3 nucleotides: TGCGCCAGCAGTCATTGGACGGGACACTCTGGAAACACCATATATTTT. It codes for CASSHWTGHSGNTIYF. This chain links TRBV4-3 with TRBJ1-3; D possibly corresponds to TRBD1 (6 bases). The CDR3 contains 16 residues. Trimming took off 6 bases at V and 0 bases at J, with 15 bases between the two ends. Looked up from germline, CDR1 is LGHNA and CDR2 is YSLEER.

The chain combines TRBV9 with TRBJ2-7; TRBD2 matches at 7 bases. The germline V gene has CDR1 SGDLS and CDR2 YYNGEE. The CDR3 contains 15 residues. The V and J ends lost 0 bases and 9 bases, in that order; junction bases with no gene match: 12. CDR3 amino acids: CASSVDPAGERVQYF. The CDR3 bases are TGTGCCAGCAGCGTAGATCCGGCGGGGGAGCGGGTGCAGTACTTC.

The gene calls are TRBV20-1 and TRBJ2-1; weak D call: TRBD1 (6 bases). This CDR3 contains 11 residues. V lost 2 bases and J lost 10, with 9 bases in between. In germline, CDR1 is DFQATT, CDR2 SNEGSKA (reference sequence). The CDR3 region is CSARTGTEQFF. The CDR3 DNA sequence: TGCAGTGCTAGAACCGGGACAGAGCAGTTCTTC.

This clone is a singleton in its sample. The J gene is TRBJ1-2, the V gene TRBV19, with 7 bases matching TRBD1. Trimming cost V 0 bases and J 7 bases; bases outside gene matches: 8. This CDR3 has 15 residues. Per germline, CDR1 LNHDA and CDR2 SQIVND (reference sequence). In DNA form, the CDR3 reads TGTGCCAGTAGTATAGAGGACAGGCCCGGAGGTGGCTACACCTTC. Its protein is CASSIEDRPGGGYTF.

The V call is TRBV19, the J call TRBJ2-3, with D possibly being TRBD2 (6 bases). The germline gives CDR1 LNHDA, CDR2 SQIVND (reference sequence). The CDR3 sequence is 16 residues long. V shed 7 bases and J shed 6 bases, with 23 bases lying between them. CDR3 protein: CASTLRTGVSGDTQYF. The CDR3 bases are TGTGCCAGTACCCTCCGTACGGGGGTTTCAGGGGATACGCAGTATTTT.

This clone was counted ten times or more. The chain joins TRBV29-1 to TRBJ2-7; TRBD2 aligns across 8 bases. CDR3 size: 14 residues. Germline V gene sequence: CDR1 SQVTM, CDR2 ANQGSEA. Trimming at V came to 4 bases and at J to 4 bases, leaving 9 bases not matched to a gene. CDR3 sequence (DNA): TGCAGCGTTGTCGATCCAGCGGGGGTGTACGAGCAGTACTTC. It encodes CSVVDPAGVYEQYF.

This clone has a handful of counts. The chain links TRBV9 to TRBJ2-3; weak D call: TRBD2 (6 bases). Per germline, CDR1 SGDLS and CDR2 YYNGEE. This CDR3 is 14 amino acids long. V was trimmed by 3 bases and J by 2 bases, leaving 10 bases between them. The CDR3 loop reads CASSERVNTDTQYF. CDR3 DNA sequence: TGTGCCAGCAGCGAGCGGGTGAACACAGATACGCAGTATTTT.

The chain joins TRBV11-2 to TRBJ1-2, with 7 positions matching TRBD1. CDR3 length: 14 amino acids. V was pared by 1 base and J by 7 bases, with 6 bases of the junction left unmatched. Germline V gene lookup returns CDR1 SGHAT and CDR2 FQNNGV. The CDR3 here is CASSLGSTGAGYTF. CDR3 nucleotide sequence: TGTGCCAGCAGCTTAGGCTCAACAGGGGCTGGCTACACCTTC.

The chain employs TRBV19 and TRBJ1-1, with 7 bases lining up with TRBD1. The CDR3 length is 12 residues. Germline V gives CDR1 LNHDA, CDR2 SQIVND (reference sequence). Losses at the gene ends were 8 bases for V and 6 bases for J; bases not matched to a gene: 6. The CDR3 DNA is TGTGCCAGTTCCGACAGGGCCGCTGAAGCTTTCTTT. This translates into CASSDRAAEAFF.

The chain couples TRBV6-5 to TRBJ2-7; TRBD1 aligns across 11 bases. Germline values: CDR1 MNHEY, CDR2 SVGAGI. This CDR3 region has 15 residues. V lost 8 bases to trimming and J lost 2 bases; unmatched junction nucleotides: 8. The CDR3 loop is CASRDRGIGAYEQYF. The CDR3 DNA sequence: TGTGCCAGCCGGGACAGGGGGATAGGAGCCTACGAGCAGTACTTC.

The chain uses TRBV11-2 and TRBJ2-7, with D perhaps matching TRBD2 (5 bases). The CDR3 covers 16 residues. The V gene lost 0 bases and the J gene lost 2 bases, with 14 bases spanning the gap. Germline CDR1 reads SGHAT; CDR2 reads FQNNGV. The CDR3 DNA reads as TGTGCCAGCAGCTTAGACGACGGAGGTCTTGCCTACGAGCAGTACTTC. It yields the protein CASSLDDGGLAYEQYF.

The count of this clone is one. The rearrangement uses TRBV7-9 and TRBJ2-7; D may be TRBD1 (6 bases). CDR3 length equals 14 residues. Deletions cut 5 bases from V and 6 bases from J, with 17 bases between. Germline V gene lookup returns CDR1 SEHNR and CDR2 FQNEAQ (reference sequence). CDR3 coding DNA: TGTGCCAGCAGCCAAGACAGGACGTTCTCCGAGCAGTACTTC. Its protein is CASSQDRTFSEQYF.